This is a list of T cell receptor beta chains from one sample in a study of T cells after posttransplantation cyclophosphamide. The data were produced by immunoSEQ multiplex PCR, yet TCRdb's version contains in-frame clones alone and is incomplete. Counted here are around 22,000 clones, 80% to 90% occurring once; the ten biggest clones make up about 12%. The sample consisted of PBMCs, taken after allogeneic stem cell transplant with posttransplant cyclophosphamide. Receptor source: a female patient in her 30s who received an allogeneic stem cell transplant from an unrelated donor, was CMV-positive, and had no GVHD. Some of the T cells might come from the graft donor. Both conserved end residues are trimmed from each CDR3. Each record gives: J gene, V gene, D gene, CDR3 protein. The D gene is left open where the match is weak.

j_gene: TRBJ2-7
v_gene: TRBV30
d_gene: TRBD1
CDR3aa: AWNTSTRTGS

j_gene: TRBJ1-2
v_gene: TRBV10-3
d_gene: NA
CDR3aa: AISQSREDGYT

j_gene: TRBJ1-3
v_gene: TRBV15
d_gene: TRBD1
CDR3aa: ATAPRGRGRNTIY

j_gene: TRBJ1-2
v_gene: TRBV10-3
d_gene: TRBD1
CDR3aa: AISEGQGAHYGYT

j_gene: TRBJ2-2
v_gene: TRBV5-4
d_gene: TRBD1
CDR3aa: ASTAGGPGGELF

j_gene: TRBJ1-4
v_gene: TRBV4-1
d_gene: NA
CDR3aa: ASSQDGQVATNEKLF

j_gene: TRBJ2-1
v_gene: TRBV2
d_gene: TRBD2
CDR3aa: ASTEITRGVTYNEQF

j_gene: TRBJ1-2
v_gene: TRBV5-1
d_gene: TRBD1
CDR3aa: ASGLASGGANGYT

j_gene: TRBJ2-5
v_gene: TRBV27
d_gene: TRBD1
CDR3aa: ASSLKPAGTEFRLARETQY

j_gene: TRBJ1-1
v_gene: TRBV10-3
d_gene: NA
CDR3aa: AIRDSMNTEAF

j_gene: TRBJ1-1
v_gene: TRBV19
d_gene: NA
CDR3aa: ASSIPRVNTEAF

j_gene: TRBJ2-1
v_gene: TRBV20-1
d_gene: NA
CDR3aa: SATEGEQF

j_gene: TRBJ2-1
v_gene: TRBV4-3
d_gene: TRBD2
CDR3aa: ASSQGAGGLSGEQF

j_gene: TRBJ2-7
v_gene: TRBV18
d_gene: TRBD2
CDR3aa: ASSPRGLPTYEQY

j_gene: TRBJ2-7
v_gene: TRBV18
d_gene: NA
CDR3aa: ASSPVPRYYEQY